This T cell receptor beta chain originates from a study of cytomegalovirus exposure and HLA in healthy donors. Study context: The same platform was used for the 120 validation repertoires and the 650 to 800 first-cohort repertoires, a later analysis reported.

The donors were part of the roughly 120-subject validation cohort, which stood apart from the approximately 670-subject first cohort. The assay was immunoSEQ multiplex PCR, and TCRdb's table has in-frame clones only and misses some. The sample carries fewer than 100,000 clones, roughly 91% recorded once. Broader study findings: For most TCR sequences rarity was the rule, although some public TCRs occurred in many donors. The listing of some 170 TCR beta chains classed them as cytomegalovirus-associated.

Comment on this clone: Its antigen is undetermined.

The sequenced sample was PBMCs. The source is a man aged 25-45 years in good health and CMV-seronegative.

CDR3 in amino acids: CSASSEQTQYF. For the CDR3, the DNA is TGCAGTGCTAGTAGCGAGCAGACCCAGTACTTC. This chain links TRBV20-1 with TRBJ2-5; TRBD2 might be the D (5 bases). CDR3 length: 11 amino acids. Germline CDR1 reads DFQATT; CDR2 reads SNEGSKA (reference sequence). The germline V and J ends were trimmed by 3 bases and 6 bases, with 8 bases remaining between them.